This TCR beta chain was found in a study of CD8 T cells in ankylosing spondylitis. Study-level points and caveats: Reports say disease-linked clones showed up significantly more in matched ankylosing spondylitis synovial fluid. Under 10 highly homologous variants formed a TCR beta motif that appeared characteristic of ankylosing spondylitis blood. CD8+ disease-linked clones were present at relatively low frequencies in blood.

This clonotype has a single count. Its antigen is not identified. Each CDR3 protein gets one entry after TCRdb re-called the 5' RACE reads with MiXCR. The table lists roughly 180,000 distinct CDR3 sequences, approximately 10% of them singletons. The length of the CDR3 is 16 residues. Germline values: CDR1 MNHEY, CDR2 SVGEGT. V lost 7 bases and J lost 0, with 19 bases in between. The chain uses TRBV6-2 or TRBV6-3 and TRBJ2-7; D may be TRBD1 or TRBD2 (5 bases each). The TCR originated in a female donor with ankylosing spondylitis or in good health (not recorded which). The specimen sequenced was blood, either unsorted or a sorted T cell fraction (not recorded which). Written as DNA, the CDR3 is TGTGCCAGCACCCCCGGACGGGGCCACCCCTCCTACGAGCAGTACTTC. It specifies CASTPGRGHPSYEQYF.